Following are 8 T cell receptor beta chains from one sample sequenced in a study of shared clonotypes between healthy human individuals. Using immunoSEQ multiplex PCR, the repertoire was profiled, and TCRdb retains in-frame clones only, with some absent. This table has 400,000 to 600,000 clones, 95% to 97% appearing once. Source material: naive CD4+ T cells sorted from blood. The subset denotes: CD45RA+ positively selected. These receptors were obtained from a woman younger than 45 in good health.

The chain combines TRBV28 with TRBJ2-5, with 8 bases fitting TRBD1. The J call may be faulty, since TRBJ2-7 better matches the DNA end. There are 15 residues in the CDR3. Germline V gene sequence: CDR1 MDHEN, CDR2 SYDVKM. The CDR3 spells CASSLLTGAKDEQYF. CDR3 in DNA: TGTGCCAGCAGTCTGCTGACAGGGGCTAAGGACGAGCAGTACTTC.

The V gene is TRBV7-9, the J gene TRBJ2-6; no clear D. This CDR3 spans 13 amino acids. Trimming took off 7 bases at V and 2 bases at J, with 6 bases between the two ends. The germline V gene encodes CDR1 SEHNR and CDR2 FQNEAQ (reference sequence). In DNA, the CDR3 is TGTGCCAGCACCCGAGCTGGGGCCAACGTCCTGACTTTC. This translates into CASTRAGANVLTF.

The V call is TRBV30, the J call TRBJ2-1; 9 nucleotides agree with TRBD1. Unmatched junction bases numbered 3, after V lost 4 bases and J lost 8 bases. The length of the CDR3 is 12 residues. Germline loops: CDR1 GTSNPN, CDR2 SVGIG (reference sequence). CDR3 sequence: CAWNTGGDEQFF. CDR3 bases: TGTGCCTGGAACACAGGGGGCGATGAGCAGTTCTTC.

The V gene is TRBV28, the J gene TRBJ1-5, with D possibly matching TRBD1 (5 bases). The CDR3 spans 15 residues. V lost 3 bases and J 5 bases, leaving 14 bases between the germline ends. Germline V gene lookup returns CDR1 MDHEN and CDR2 SYDVKM. Here the CDR3 DNA reads TGTGCCAGCAGTTTGAAGACAGCCACTTATCAGCCCCAGCATTTT. Its translation: CASSLKTATYQPQHF.

The CDR3: CASSLGDQPQHF. The CDR3 region has the DNA TGTGCCAGCAGCTTGGGGGATCAGCCCCAGCATTTT. This chain connects TRBV5-6 to TRBJ1-5; D unclear. From germline, CDR1 is SGHDT and CDR2 YYEEEE. V lost 0 bases and J 5 bases, leaving 3 bases between the germline ends. CDR3 size: 12 residues.

The chain combines TRBV5-6 with TRBJ2-7, with 10 positions matching TRBD2. The J segment lost 3 bases and the V segment lost 1 base, leaving 7 bases of the junction unmatched. Germline V gives CDR1 SGHDT, CDR2 YYEEEE. CDR3 length: 16 residues. CDR3 sequence: CASSLYWASGSYEQYF. The CDR3 coding sequence is TGTGCCAGCAGCTTGTATTGGGCTAGCGGGAGCTACGAGCAGTACTTC.

The chain has TRBV28 and TRBJ1-1; TRBD1 is a possible D gene (5 bases). The ends were cut back, 4 bases at V and 0 bases at J, with 15 bases in the middle. This CDR3 has 16 residues. The V gene's germline CDR1 is MDHEN and CDR2 SYDVKM. CDR3: CASSSLVGLMNTEAFF. The CDR3 DNA reads as TGTGCCAGCAGTTCCCTAGTGGGGCTAATGAACACTGAAGCTTTCTTT.

The rearrangement uses TRBV5-8 and TRBJ2-4; 7 bases are shared with TRBD1. Losses at the gene ends were 2 bases for V and 5 bases for J; bases not matched to a gene: 1. There are 13 residues in the CDR3. Germline CDR1 SGHTS, CDR2 YDEGEE. DNA of the CDR3: TGTGCCAGCAGCTTAGGGACAGAAAACATTCAGTACTTC. Its translation: CASSLGTENIQYF.